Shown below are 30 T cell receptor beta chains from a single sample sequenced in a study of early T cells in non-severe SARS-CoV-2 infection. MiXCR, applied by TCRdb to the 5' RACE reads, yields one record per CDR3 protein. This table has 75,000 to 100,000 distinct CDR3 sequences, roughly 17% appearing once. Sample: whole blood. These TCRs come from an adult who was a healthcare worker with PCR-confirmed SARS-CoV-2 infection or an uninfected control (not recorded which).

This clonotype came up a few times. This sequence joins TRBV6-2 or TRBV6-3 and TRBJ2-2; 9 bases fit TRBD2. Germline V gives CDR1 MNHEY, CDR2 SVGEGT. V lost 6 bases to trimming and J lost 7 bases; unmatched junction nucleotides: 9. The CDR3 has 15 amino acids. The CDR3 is CASRRAAGGFGELFF. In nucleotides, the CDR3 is TGTGCCAGCAGACGGGCAGCGGGGGGTTTCGGGGAGCTGTTTTTT.

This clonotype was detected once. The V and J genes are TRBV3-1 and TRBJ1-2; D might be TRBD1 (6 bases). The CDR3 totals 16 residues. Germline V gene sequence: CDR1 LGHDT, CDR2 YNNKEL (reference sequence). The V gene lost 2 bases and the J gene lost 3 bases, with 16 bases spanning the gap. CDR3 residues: CASSQHGGSEDYGYTF. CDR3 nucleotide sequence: TGTGCCAGCAGCCAACATGGGGGCTCCGAGGACTATGGCTACACCTTC.

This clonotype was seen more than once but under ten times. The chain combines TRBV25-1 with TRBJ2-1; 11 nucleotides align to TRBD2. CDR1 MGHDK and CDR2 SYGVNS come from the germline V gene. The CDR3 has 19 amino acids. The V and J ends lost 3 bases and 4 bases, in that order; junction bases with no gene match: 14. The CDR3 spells CASSDARRTSGPPYNEQFF. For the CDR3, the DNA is TGTGCCAGCAGTGATGCCCGCCGGACTAGCGGGCCTCCTTACAATGAGCAGTTCTTC. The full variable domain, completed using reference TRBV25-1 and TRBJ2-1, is EADIYQTPRYLVIGTGKKITLECSQTMGHDKMYWYQQDPGMELHLIHYSYGVNSTEKGDLSSESTVSRIRTEHFPLTLESARPSHTSQYLCASSDARRTSGPPYNEQFFGPGTRLTVL.

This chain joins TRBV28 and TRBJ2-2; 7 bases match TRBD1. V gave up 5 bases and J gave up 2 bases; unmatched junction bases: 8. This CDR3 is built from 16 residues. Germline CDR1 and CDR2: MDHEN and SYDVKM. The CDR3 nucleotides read TGTGCCAGCAGTCCAGCCGGGACAGTCAACACCGGGGAGCTGTTTTTT. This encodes CASSPAGTVNTGELFF.

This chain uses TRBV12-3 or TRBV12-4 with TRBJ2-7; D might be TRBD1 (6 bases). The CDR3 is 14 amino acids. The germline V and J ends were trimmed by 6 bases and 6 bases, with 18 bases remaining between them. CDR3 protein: CASSPFGQWAEQYF. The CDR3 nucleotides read TGTGCCAGCAGCCCTTTCGGACAGTGGGCCGAGCAGTACTTC.

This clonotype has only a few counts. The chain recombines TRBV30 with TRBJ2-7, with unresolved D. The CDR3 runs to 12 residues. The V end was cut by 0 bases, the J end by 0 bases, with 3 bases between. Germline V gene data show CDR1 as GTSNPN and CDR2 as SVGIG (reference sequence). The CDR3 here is CAWSVNSYEQYF. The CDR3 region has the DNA TGTGCCTGGAGTGTAAACTCCTACGAGCAGTACTTC.

The CDR3 coding sequence is TGTGCCATCAGACAGGGGGACTACGAGCAGTACTTC. Encoded protein: CAIRQGDYEQYF. The chain couples TRBV10-3 to TRBJ2-7; 8 bases match TRBD1. CDR1 ENHRY and CDR2 SYGVKD come from the germline V gene. This CDR3 comprises 12 residues. Unmatched junction bases numbered 1, after V lost 6 bases and J lost 3 bases.

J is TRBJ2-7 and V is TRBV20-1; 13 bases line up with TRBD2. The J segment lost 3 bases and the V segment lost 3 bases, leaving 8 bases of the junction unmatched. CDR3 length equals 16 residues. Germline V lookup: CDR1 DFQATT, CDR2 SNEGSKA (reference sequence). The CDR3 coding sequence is TGCAGTGCTAGGGCGCAAGGACTAGCGGGAGACTACGAGCAGTACTTC. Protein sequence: CSARAQGLAGDYEQYF.

This chain's CDR3 is CASSPPHEKLFF. The DNA of the CDR3 is TGTGCCAGCAGTCCTCCCCACGAAAAACTGTTTTTT. This chain links TRBV6-1 with TRBJ1-4; no definite D call. Deletions cut 5 bases from V and 8 bases from J, with 9 bases between. Germline-derived CDR1 and CDR2 are MNHNS and SASEGT. The CDR3 is 12 amino acids.

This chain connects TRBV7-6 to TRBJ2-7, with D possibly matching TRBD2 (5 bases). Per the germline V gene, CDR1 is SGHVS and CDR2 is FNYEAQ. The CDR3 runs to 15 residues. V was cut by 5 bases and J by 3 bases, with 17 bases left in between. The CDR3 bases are TGTGCCAGCAGCCCGACCGGCGGGCCCATCTACGAGCAGTACTTC. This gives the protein CASSPTGGPIYEQYF.

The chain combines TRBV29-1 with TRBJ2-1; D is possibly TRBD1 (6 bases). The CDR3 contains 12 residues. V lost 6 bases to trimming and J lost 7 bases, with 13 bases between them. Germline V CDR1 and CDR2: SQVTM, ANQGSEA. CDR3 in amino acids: CSVTGSWNEQFF. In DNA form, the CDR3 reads TGCAGCGTGACAGGTTCCTGGAATGAGCAGTTCTTC.

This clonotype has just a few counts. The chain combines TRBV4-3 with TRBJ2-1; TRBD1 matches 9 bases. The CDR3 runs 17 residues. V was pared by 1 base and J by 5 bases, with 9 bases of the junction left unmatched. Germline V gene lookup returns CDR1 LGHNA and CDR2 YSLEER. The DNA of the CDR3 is TGCGCCAGCAGCCAAGGCCGGGACAGGGAGACCCACAATGAGCAGTTCTTC. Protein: CASSQGRDRETHNEQFF.

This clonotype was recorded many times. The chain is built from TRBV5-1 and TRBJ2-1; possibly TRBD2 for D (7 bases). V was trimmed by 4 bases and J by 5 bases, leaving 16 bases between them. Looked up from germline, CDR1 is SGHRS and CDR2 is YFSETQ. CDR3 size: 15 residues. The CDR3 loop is CASSPWGGDHNEQFF. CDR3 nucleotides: TGCGCCAGCAGCCCATGGGGGGGCGATCACAATGAGCAGTTCTTC.

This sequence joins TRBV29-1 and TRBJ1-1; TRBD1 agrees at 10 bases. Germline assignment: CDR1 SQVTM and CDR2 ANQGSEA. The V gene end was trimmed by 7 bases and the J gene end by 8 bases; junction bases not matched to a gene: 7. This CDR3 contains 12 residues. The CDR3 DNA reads TGCAGCGGAGTCCCGGGACAGGGGGAAGCTTTCTTT. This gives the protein CSGVPGQGEAFF. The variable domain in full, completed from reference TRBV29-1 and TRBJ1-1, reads SAVISQKPSRDICQRGTSLTIQCQVDSQVTMMFWYRQQPGQSLTLIATANQGSEATYESGFVIDKFPISRPNLTFSTLTVSNMSPEDSSIYLCSGVPGQGEAFFGQGTRLTVV.

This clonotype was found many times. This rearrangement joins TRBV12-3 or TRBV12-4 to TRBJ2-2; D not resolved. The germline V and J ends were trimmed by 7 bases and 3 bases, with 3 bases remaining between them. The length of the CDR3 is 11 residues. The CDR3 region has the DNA TGTGCCAGCACCTACACCGGGGAGCTGTTTTTT. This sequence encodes CASTYTGELFF.

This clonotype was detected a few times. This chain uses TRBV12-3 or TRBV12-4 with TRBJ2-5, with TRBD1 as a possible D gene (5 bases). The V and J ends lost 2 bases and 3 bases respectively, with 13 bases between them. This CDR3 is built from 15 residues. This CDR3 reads CASSLYVGAKETQYF. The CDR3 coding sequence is TGTGCCAGCAGTTTATATGTAGGGGCTAAAGAGACCCAGTACTTC.

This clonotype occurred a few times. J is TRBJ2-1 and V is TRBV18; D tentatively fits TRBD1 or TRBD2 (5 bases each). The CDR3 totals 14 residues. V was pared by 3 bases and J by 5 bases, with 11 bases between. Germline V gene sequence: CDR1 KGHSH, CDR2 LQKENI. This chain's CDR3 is CASSPRGEDNEQFF. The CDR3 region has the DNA TGTGCCAGCTCACCGAGGGGAGAAGACAATGAGCAGTTCTTC.

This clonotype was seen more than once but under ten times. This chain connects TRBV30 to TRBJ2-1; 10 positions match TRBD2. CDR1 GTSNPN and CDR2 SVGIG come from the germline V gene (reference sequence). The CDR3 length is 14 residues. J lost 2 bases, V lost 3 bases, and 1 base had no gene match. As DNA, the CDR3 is TGTGCCTGGAGACTAGCGGGGACCTACAATGAGCAGTTCTTC. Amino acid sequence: CAWRLAGTYNEQFF.

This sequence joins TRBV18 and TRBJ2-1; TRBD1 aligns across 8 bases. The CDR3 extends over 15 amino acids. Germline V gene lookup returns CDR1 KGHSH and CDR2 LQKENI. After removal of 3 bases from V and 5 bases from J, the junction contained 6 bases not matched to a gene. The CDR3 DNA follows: TGTGCCAGCTCACCCTTAGACAGGGGTAACAATGAGCAGTTCTTC. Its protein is CASSPLDRGNNEQFF.

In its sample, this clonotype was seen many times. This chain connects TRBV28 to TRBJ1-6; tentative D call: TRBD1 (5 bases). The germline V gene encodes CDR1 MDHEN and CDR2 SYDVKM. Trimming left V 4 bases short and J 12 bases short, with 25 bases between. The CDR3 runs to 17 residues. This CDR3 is CASSSPASGTGWKPLHF. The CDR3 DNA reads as TGTGCCAGCAGTTCCCCGGCATCGGGGACGGGCTGGAAACCCCTCCACTTT. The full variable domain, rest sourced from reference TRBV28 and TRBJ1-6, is DVKVTQSSRYLVKRTGEKVFLECVQDMDHENMFWYRQDPGLGLRLIYFSYDVKMKEKGDIPEGYSVSREKKERFSLILESASTNQTSMYLCASSSPASGTGWKPLHFGNGTRLTVT.

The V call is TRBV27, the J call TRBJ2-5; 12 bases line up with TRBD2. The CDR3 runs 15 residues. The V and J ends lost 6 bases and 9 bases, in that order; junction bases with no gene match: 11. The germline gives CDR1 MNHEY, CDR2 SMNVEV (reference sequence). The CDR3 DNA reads TGTGCCAGCAGAACGGGACTAGCGGGTCCCCGGGCCCAGTACTTC. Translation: CASRTGLAGPRAQYF.

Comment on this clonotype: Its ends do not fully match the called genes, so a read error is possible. CDR3 DNA sequence: TGTGCTAGCAGCATTGGCGGGACAGGGAAGGCGAATGAGCAGTTCTTC. This sequence encodes CASSIGGTGKANEQFF. The chain is built from TRBV7-7 and TRBJ2-1, with 9 bases aligning to TRBD1. The germline CDR1 and CDR2 sequences are SSHAT and FNYEAQ (reference sequence). The CDR3 contains 16 residues.

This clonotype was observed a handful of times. Written as DNA, the CDR3 is TGTGCCAGCAGTTTAGCGAGGGTGGGCAATCAGCCCCAGCATTTT. It yields the protein CASSLARVGNQPQHF. The chain carries TRBV28 and TRBJ1-5, with D unresolved. The CDR3 contains 15 residues. Germline loops: CDR1 MDHEN, CDR2 SYDVKM. The germline V and J ends were trimmed by 2 bases and 2 bases, with 10 bases remaining between them. Looking up the rest from reference TRBV28 and TRBJ1-5 gives the full variable domain: DVKVTQSSRYLVKRTGEKVFLECVQDMDHENMFWYRQDPGLGLRLIYFSYDVKMKEKGDIPEGYSVSREKKERFSLILESASTNQTSMYLCASSLARVGNQPQHFGDGTRLSIL.

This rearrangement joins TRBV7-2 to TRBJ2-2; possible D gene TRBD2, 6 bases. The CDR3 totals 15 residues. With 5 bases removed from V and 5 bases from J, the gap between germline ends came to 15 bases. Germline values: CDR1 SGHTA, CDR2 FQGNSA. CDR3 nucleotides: TGTGCCAGCAGCCAATTCCTAGCGCGGACCGGGGAGCTGTTTTTT. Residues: CASSQFLARTGELFF.

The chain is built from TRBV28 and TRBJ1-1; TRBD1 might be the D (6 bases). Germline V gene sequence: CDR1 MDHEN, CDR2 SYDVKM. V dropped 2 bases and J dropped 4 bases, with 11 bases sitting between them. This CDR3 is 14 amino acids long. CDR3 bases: TGTGCCAGCAGTTTAACTGAAGGGGGCACTGAAGCTTTCTTT. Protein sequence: CASSLTEGGTEAFF. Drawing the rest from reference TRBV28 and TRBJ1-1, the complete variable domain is DVKVTQSSRYLVKRTGEKVFLECVQDMDHENMFWYRQDPGLGLRLIYFSYDVKMKEKGDIPEGYSVSREKKERFSLILESASTNQTSMYLCASSLTEGGTEAFFGQGTRLTVV.

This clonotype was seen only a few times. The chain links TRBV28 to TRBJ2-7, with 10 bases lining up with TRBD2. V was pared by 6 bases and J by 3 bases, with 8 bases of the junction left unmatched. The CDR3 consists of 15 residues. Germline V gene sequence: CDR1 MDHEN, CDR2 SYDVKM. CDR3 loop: CASSPGTSVLYEQYF. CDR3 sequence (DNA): TGTGCCAGCAGCCCGGGGACTAGCGTTCTCTACGAGCAGTACTTC.

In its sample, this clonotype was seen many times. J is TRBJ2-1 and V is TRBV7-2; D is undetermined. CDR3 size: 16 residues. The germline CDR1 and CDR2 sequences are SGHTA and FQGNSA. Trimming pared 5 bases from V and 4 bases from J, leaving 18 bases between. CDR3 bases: TGTGCCAGCAGCCTTAGAAAGAGCGACGGATACAATGAGCAGTTCTTC. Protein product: CASSLRKSDGYNEQFF.

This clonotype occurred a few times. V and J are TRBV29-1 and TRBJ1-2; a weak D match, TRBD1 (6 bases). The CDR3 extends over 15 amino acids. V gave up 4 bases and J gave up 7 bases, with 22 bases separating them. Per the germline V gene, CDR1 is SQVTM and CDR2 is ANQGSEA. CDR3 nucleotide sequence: TGCAGCGTTGGATCAGTGGGCAGGGGAAGAGGTGGCTACACCTTC. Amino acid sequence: CSVGSVGRGRGGYTF. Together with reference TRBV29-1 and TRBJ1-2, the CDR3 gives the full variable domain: SAVISQKPSRDICQRGTSLTIQCQVDSQVTMMFWYRQQPGQSLTLIATANQGSEATYESGFVIDKFPISRPNLTFSTLTVSNMSPEDSSIYLCSVGSVGRGRGGYTFGSGTRLTVV.

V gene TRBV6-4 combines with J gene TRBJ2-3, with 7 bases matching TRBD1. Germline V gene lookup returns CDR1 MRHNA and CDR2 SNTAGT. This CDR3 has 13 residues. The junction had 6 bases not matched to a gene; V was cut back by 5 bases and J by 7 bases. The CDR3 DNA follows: TGTGCCAGCAGTACAGGGGTAGGGAATACGCAGTATTTT. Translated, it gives CASSTGVGNTQYF.

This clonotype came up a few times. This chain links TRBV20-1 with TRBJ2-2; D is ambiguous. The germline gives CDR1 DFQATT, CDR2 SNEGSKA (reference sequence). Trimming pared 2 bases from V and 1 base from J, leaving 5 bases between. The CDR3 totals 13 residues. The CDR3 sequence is CSARRGNTGELFF. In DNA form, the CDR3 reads TGCAGTGCTAGACGAGGGAACACCGGGGAGCTGTTTTTT.